This T cell receptor (beta chain) appears in the sequencing data of a study of T cells in Graves' hyperthyroidism and ophthalmopathy. Study overall: Any treatment followed the collection of peripheral blood at initial diagnosis.

CDR3 length: 14 amino acids. Trimming removed 1 base at V and 8 bases at J, with 14 bases between. Germline-derived CDR1 and CDR2 are KGHSH and LQKENI. RNA transcripts gave rise to amplified TCR beta CDR3 regions. HTBI primers drove first-round RT-PCR of the TCR CDR3. TCRdb reprocessed the multiplex PCR reads via MiXCR and lists one record per CDR3 protein. The data show some 340,000 distinct CDR3 sequences, around 15% seen once. Ophthalmopathy patients had moderate-to-severe active disease, CAS ≥3, NOSPECS ≥4, and disease duration under 3 months. Reasons for excluding patients were uncontrolled infection, other autoimmune disease, pregnancy or lactation. Fresh peripheral blood, 7.5 to 10 ml, was the source of the PBMCs.

The sequenced sample consisted of blood. This clonotype was sampled from a woman between 40 and 55 years old with Graves' ophthalmopathy. This rearrangement joins TRBV18 to TRBJ1-1, with no clear D. For the CDR3, the DNA is TGTGCCAGCTCACCACTTAACCCGAGGCAGGAAGCTTTCTTT. Translated, it gives CASSPLNPRQEAFF.